This TCR beta chain originates from a study of CD8+ T cells in alopecia areata. cDNA serving as the sequencing template came from extracted, reverse transcribed RNA. Repertoires were generated with immunoSEQ multiplex PCR, while TCRdb's copy carries only in-frame clones and drops some. The data show about 150,000 clones, over 80% seen once. Germline CDR1 is LNHDA and CDR2 is SQIVND (reference sequence). This CDR3 has 14 amino acids. The ends were cut back, 2 bases at V and 1 base at J, with 9 bases in the middle. Sorting from PBMCs produced CD4+ and CD8+ T cells. This receptor was taken from a human donor with alopecia areata. The sample here was CD8+ T cells sorted from blood, taken at week 0. This chain joins TRBV19 and TRBJ2-7, with D perhaps matching TRBD2 (5 bases). CDR3 sequence reads: CASSISPGSYEQYF. The DNA of the CDR3 is TGTGCCAGTAGTATATCTCCGGGATCCTACGAGCAGTACTTC.